This T cell receptor (beta chain) originates from a study of blood T cell repertoires in COVID-19. Overall study context: The study drew acute and convalescent COVID-19 samples from the United States, Italy and Spain.

Sequencing was performed with immunoSEQ multiplex PCR; in TCRdb, only in-frame clones are kept and a portion is missing. Of 180,000 or so clones in the sample, roughly 76% were seen once. The germline CDR1 and CDR2 sequences are SNHLY and FYNNEI. The germline V and J ends were trimmed by 0 bases and 2 bases, with 13 bases remaining between them. This CDR3 contains 16 residues. The clonotype originates from a woman in her forties with COVID-19, enrolled during active disease. The chain combines TRBV2 with TRBJ2-5; a weak D match, TRBD2 (5 bases). Sequenced material: peripheral blood. The CDR3 is CASSEAGRLSQETQYF. In DNA form, the CDR3 reads TGTGCCAGCAGTGAAGCGGGCAGACTATCGCAAGAGACCCAGTACTTC.